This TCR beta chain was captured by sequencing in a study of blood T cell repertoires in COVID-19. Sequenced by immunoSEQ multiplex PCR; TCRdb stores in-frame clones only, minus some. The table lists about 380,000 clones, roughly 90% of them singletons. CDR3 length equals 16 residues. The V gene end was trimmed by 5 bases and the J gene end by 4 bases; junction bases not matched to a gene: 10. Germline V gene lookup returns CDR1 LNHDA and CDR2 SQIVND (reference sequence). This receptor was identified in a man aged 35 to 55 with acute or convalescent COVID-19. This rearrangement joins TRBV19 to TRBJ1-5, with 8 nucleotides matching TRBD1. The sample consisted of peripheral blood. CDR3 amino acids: CASSPGQGRFNQPQHF. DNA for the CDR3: TGTGCCAGTAGTCCAGGACAGGGACGGTTTAATCAGCCCCAGCATTTT.